The clone carrying this TCR beta chain is labeled large. The antigen remains unidentified. TCR libraries were prepared from around 14 ng of total RNA with the QIAseq Immune Repertoire TCR panel. TCRdb itself ran the reads through MiXCR, one entry per CDR3 protein. This repertoire shows roughly 900 distinct CDR3 sequences, approximately 6% found once; its top ten account for roughly 16%. The data were taken from a study of circulating CD8 cells and anti-PD-1 response in melanoma. Across the study: About 55% of the 13 melanoma patients received first-line anti-PD-1 therapy. Non-responders showed stable or progressive disease; responders showed complete or partial response. The study, taken as a whole, reports: The cohort mixed treatment-naive and previously treated patients. Subset repertoires were largely private at M1, with under 7% shared.

Live CD3+CD8+TCRalphabeta+ cells were sorted into four subsets by PD-1 and/or TIGIT. The sequence was collected from a human donor with melanoma. The starting material was CD8+ T cells from PBMCs, obtained at baseline or after one month of anti-PD-1 therapy (not recorded which).

The CDR3 reads CASSPLATGPNPLTDTQYF. The DNA for the CDR3 is TGTGCCAGCAGTCCACTAGCAACAGGACCAAACCCACTCACAGATACGCAGTATTTT. The genes are TRBV27 and TRBJ2-3; possible D gene TRBD2, 6 bases. Germline lookup yields CDR1 MNHEY and CDR2 SMNVEV (reference sequence). With 5 bases removed from V and 2 bases from J, the gap between germline ends came to 26 bases. The CDR3 runs to 19 residues.